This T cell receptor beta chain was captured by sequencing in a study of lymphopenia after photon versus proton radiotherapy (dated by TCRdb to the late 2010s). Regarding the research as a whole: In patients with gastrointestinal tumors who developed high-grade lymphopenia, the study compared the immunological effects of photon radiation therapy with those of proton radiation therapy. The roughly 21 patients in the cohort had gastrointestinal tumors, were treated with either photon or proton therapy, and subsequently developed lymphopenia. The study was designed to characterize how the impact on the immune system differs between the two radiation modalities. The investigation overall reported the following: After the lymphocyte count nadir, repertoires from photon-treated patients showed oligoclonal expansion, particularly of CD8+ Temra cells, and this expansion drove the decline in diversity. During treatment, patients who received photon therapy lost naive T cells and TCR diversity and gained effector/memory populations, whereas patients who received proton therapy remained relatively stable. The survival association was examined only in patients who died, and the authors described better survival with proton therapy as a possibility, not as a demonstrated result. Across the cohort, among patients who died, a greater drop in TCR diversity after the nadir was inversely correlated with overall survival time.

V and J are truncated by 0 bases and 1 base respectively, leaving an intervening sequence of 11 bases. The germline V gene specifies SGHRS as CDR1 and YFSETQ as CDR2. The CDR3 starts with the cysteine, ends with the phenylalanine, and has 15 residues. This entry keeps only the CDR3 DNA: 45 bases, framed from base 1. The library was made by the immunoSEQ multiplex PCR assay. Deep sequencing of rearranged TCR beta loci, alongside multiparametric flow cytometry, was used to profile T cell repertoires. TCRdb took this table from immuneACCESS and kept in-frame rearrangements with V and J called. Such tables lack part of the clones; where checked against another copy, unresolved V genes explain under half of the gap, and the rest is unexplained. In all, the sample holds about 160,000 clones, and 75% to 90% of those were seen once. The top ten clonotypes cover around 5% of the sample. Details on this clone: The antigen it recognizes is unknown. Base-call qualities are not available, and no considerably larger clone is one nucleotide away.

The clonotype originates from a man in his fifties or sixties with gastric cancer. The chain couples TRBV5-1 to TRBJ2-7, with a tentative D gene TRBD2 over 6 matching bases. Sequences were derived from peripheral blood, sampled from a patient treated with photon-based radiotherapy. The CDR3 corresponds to CASSLVAGSSYEQYF. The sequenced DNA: TGCGCCAGCAGCTTGGTGGCGGGGAGTTCCTACGAGCAGTACTTC.